This T cell receptor beta chain appears in the sequencing data of a study of T cell changes during pregnancy in multiple sclerosis. Germline V gene sequence: CDR1 SGHVS, CDR2 FQNEAQ. V lost 2 bases, J lost 7 bases, and 14 bases lay in between. The CDR3 totals 15 residues. Generated by immunoSEQ multiplex PCR, the TCRdb table keeps only in-frame clones and is missing some. The sample lists approximately 31,000 clones, roughly nine tenths occurring once. The sample consisted of CD8+ T cells from peripheral blood mononuclear cells, taken in the second trimester of pregnancy. This TCR was sampled from a female donor with multiple sclerosis, enrolled in a pregnancy study. The chain uses TRBV7-8 and TRBJ1-4; maybe TRBD1 (6 bases). The CDR3 DNA reads as TGTGCCAGCAGCTTATTCGGGGGGCGGGTTGAAAAACTGTTTTTT. It specifies CASSLFGGRVEKLFF.